A selection of T cell receptor beta chains follows, all from one sample in a study of CXCR3-negative and CXCR3-positive naive CD8 T cells. TCRdb reprocessed the 5' RACE reads and stores each CDR3 protein as one record, lacking DNA. Seen in this sample are tens of thousands of distinct CDR3 sequences; the ten most common clones hold 0.7% to 0.95%. The specimen was naive CXCR3+ CD8+ T cells from blood. The receptors were gathered from a human donor in good health. Some clones in this sample may be carry-over from other donors' samples. The CDR3 runs from the conserved cysteine through the conserved F or W. Each record gives: CDR3 protein, CDR3 length, V gene, J gene.

CDR3aa: CASRTRYGRGPINEQFF
len: 17
v_gene: TRBV28
j_gene: TRBJ2-1

CDR3aa: CASTPGPGDYEQYF
len: 14
v_gene: TRBV25-1
j_gene: TRBJ2-7

CDR3aa: CASSYTTAYGYTF
len: 13
v_gene: TRBV6-2/TRBV6-3
j_gene: TRBJ1-2

CDR3aa: CASSSGGETQYF
len: 12
v_gene: TRBV6-5
j_gene: TRBJ2-5

CDR3aa: CASSGGGLGAYNEQFF
len: 16
v_gene: TRBV9
j_gene: TRBJ2-1

CDR3aa: CASSLRRDPWNEQFF
len: 15
v_gene: TRBV4-3
j_gene: TRBJ2-1

CDR3aa: CASSGATERPQETQYF
len: 16
v_gene: TRBV11-3
j_gene: TRBJ2-5

CDR3aa: CASSSGTGKNGETQYF
len: 16
v_gene: TRBV5-1
j_gene: TRBJ2-5

CDR3aa: CASSWASEAASYEQYF
len: 16
v_gene: TRBV5-5
j_gene: TRBJ2-7

CDR3aa: CAIRQARGAFF
len: 11
v_gene: TRBV12-3/TRBV12-4
j_gene: TRBJ1-1

CDR3aa: CASSMAAGSPLHF
len: 13
v_gene: TRBV19
j_gene: TRBJ1-6

CDR3aa: CASSQSLGPRSEQYF
len: 15
v_gene: TRBV7-9
j_gene: TRBJ2-7

CDR3aa: CASSQTAPSTDTQYF
len: 15
v_gene: TRBV7-9
j_gene: TRBJ2-3

CDR3aa: CASSQDLTGYTF
len: 12
v_gene: TRBV4-3
j_gene: TRBJ1-2

CDR3aa: CASSPSRTGDTGELFF
len: 16
v_gene: TRBV28
j_gene: TRBJ2-2

CDR3aa: CASSYGTSGGPRGYNEQFF
len: 19
v_gene: TRBV12-3/TRBV12-4
j_gene: TRBJ2-1

CDR3aa: CASSLQVSGNTIYF
len: 14
v_gene: TRBV13
j_gene: TRBJ1-3

CDR3aa: CALRRLIPGDQNIQYF
len: 16
v_gene: TRBV21-1
j_gene: TRBJ2-4

CDR3aa: CATSTAGTGRAYEQFF
len: 16
v_gene: TRBV15
j_gene: TRBJ2-1

CDR3aa: CSSTGGPSLTLAKNIQYF
len: 18
v_gene: TRBV20-1
j_gene: TRBJ2-4

CDR3aa: CASSFTGANYQPQHF
len: 15
v_gene: TRBV7-8
j_gene: TRBJ1-5

CDR3aa: CASRQGTEAFF
len: 11
v_gene: TRBV12-3/TRBV12-4
j_gene: TRBJ1-1

CDR3aa: CASSIGLAGGGYEQYF
len: 16
v_gene: TRBV7-2
j_gene: TRBJ2-7

CDR3aa: CASTLCGGETQYF
len: 13
v_gene: TRBV12-3/TRBV12-4
j_gene: TRBJ2-5

CDR3aa: CAISESANVAYEQYF
len: 15
v_gene: TRBV10-3
j_gene: TRBJ2-7

CDR3aa: CASSFMSNTEAFF
len: 13
v_gene: TRBV7-9
j_gene: TRBJ1-1

CDR3aa: CASSLRGRPTDTQYF
len: 15
v_gene: TRBV4-1
j_gene: TRBJ2-3

CDR3aa: CASSDSFTGGTGELFF
len: 16
v_gene: TRBV6-4
j_gene: TRBJ2-2

CDR3aa: CASSFSTVAKNIQYF
len: 15
v_gene: TRBV6-2/TRBV6-3
j_gene: TRBJ2-4

CDR3aa: CASSLDRPDVTWTEAFF
len: 17
v_gene: TRBV18
j_gene: TRBJ1-1

CDR3aa: CASSIYRGSYEQYF
len: 14
v_gene: TRBV5-1
j_gene: TRBJ2-7

CDR3aa: CAISSQGPMETQYF
len: 14
v_gene: TRBV10-3
j_gene: TRBJ2-5

CDR3aa: CATSSKTTNSYEQYF
len: 15
v_gene: TRBV15
j_gene: TRBJ2-7

CDR3aa: CASSEQGLYNEQFF
len: 14
v_gene: TRBV9
j_gene: TRBJ2-1

CDR3aa: CSAPRSGGPDEQFF
len: 14
v_gene: TRBV20-1
j_gene: TRBJ2-1

CDR3aa: CASSQGGGETYEQYF
len: 15
v_gene: TRBV18
j_gene: TRBJ2-7

CDR3aa: CASSRGAGAPYSNQPQHF
len: 18
v_gene: TRBV28
j_gene: TRBJ1-5

CDR3aa: CASSPGSLDRAKETQYF
len: 17
v_gene: TRBV12-3/TRBV12-4
j_gene: TRBJ2-5

CDR3aa: CASSQGSTGSYEQYF
len: 15
v_gene: TRBV4-3
j_gene: TRBJ2-7

CDR3aa: CASSLSGEAYEQYF
len: 14
v_gene: TRBV4-2
j_gene: TRBJ2-7

CDR3aa: CASSPPRDREVAGELFF
len: 17
v_gene: TRBV27
j_gene: TRBJ2-2

CDR3aa: CASSFRQGGSGDYGYTF
len: 17
v_gene: TRBV11-2
j_gene: TRBJ1-2

CDR3aa: CASSLGLAGSYEQYF
len: 15
v_gene: TRBV5-4
j_gene: TRBJ2-7

CDR3aa: CASSHTSYEQYF
len: 12
v_gene: TRBV6-2/TRBV6-3
j_gene: TRBJ2-7

CDR3aa: CASSLRASSYNEQFF
len: 15
v_gene: TRBV7-9
j_gene: TRBJ2-1

CDR3aa: CASSQDASGANVLTF
len: 15
v_gene: TRBV4-2
j_gene: TRBJ2-6

CDR3aa: CASSETRRDLSYGYTF
len: 16
v_gene: TRBV25-1
j_gene: TRBJ1-2

CDR3aa: CASSLWGVGGNQPQHF
len: 16
v_gene: TRBV13
j_gene: TRBJ1-5

CDR3aa: CASSHRDVPWEQYF
len: 14
v_gene: TRBV7-9
j_gene: TRBJ2-7

CDR3aa: CASSPATGAYEQYF
len: 14
v_gene: TRBV7-6
j_gene: TRBJ2-7

CDR3aa: CASSGQVDEQYF
len: 12
v_gene: TRBV6-6
j_gene: TRBJ2-7

CDR3aa: CASSLTLEQYF
len: 11
v_gene: TRBV11-2
j_gene: TRBJ2-7

CDR3aa: CSARDMTGEPHQPQHF
len: 16
v_gene: TRBV20-1
j_gene: TRBJ1-5